This T cell receptor beta chain was obtained from a study of OX40 agonist ivuxolimab in advanced cancers. Produced via immunoSEQ multiplex PCR; TCRdb's table is partial and in-frame only. The table records approximately 58,000 clones, roughly 82% of them present only once. The sequence derives from an adult with an advanced solid tumor such as melanoma, head and neck, liver or kidney cancer. The starting material was CD4+ or CD8+ T cells sorted from blood, obtained in a trial of the OX40 agonist ivuxolimab.

In nucleotides, the CDR3 is TGCAGCGTTGAACAAGAGACCCAGTACTTC. Amino acids: CSVEQETQYF. V usage is TRBV29-1 and J usage is TRBJ2-5; D uncertain. V was cut by 2 bases and J by 2 bases, with 0 bases left in between. The CDR3 is made up of 10 amino acids. Germline values: CDR1 SQVTM, CDR2 ANQGSEA.